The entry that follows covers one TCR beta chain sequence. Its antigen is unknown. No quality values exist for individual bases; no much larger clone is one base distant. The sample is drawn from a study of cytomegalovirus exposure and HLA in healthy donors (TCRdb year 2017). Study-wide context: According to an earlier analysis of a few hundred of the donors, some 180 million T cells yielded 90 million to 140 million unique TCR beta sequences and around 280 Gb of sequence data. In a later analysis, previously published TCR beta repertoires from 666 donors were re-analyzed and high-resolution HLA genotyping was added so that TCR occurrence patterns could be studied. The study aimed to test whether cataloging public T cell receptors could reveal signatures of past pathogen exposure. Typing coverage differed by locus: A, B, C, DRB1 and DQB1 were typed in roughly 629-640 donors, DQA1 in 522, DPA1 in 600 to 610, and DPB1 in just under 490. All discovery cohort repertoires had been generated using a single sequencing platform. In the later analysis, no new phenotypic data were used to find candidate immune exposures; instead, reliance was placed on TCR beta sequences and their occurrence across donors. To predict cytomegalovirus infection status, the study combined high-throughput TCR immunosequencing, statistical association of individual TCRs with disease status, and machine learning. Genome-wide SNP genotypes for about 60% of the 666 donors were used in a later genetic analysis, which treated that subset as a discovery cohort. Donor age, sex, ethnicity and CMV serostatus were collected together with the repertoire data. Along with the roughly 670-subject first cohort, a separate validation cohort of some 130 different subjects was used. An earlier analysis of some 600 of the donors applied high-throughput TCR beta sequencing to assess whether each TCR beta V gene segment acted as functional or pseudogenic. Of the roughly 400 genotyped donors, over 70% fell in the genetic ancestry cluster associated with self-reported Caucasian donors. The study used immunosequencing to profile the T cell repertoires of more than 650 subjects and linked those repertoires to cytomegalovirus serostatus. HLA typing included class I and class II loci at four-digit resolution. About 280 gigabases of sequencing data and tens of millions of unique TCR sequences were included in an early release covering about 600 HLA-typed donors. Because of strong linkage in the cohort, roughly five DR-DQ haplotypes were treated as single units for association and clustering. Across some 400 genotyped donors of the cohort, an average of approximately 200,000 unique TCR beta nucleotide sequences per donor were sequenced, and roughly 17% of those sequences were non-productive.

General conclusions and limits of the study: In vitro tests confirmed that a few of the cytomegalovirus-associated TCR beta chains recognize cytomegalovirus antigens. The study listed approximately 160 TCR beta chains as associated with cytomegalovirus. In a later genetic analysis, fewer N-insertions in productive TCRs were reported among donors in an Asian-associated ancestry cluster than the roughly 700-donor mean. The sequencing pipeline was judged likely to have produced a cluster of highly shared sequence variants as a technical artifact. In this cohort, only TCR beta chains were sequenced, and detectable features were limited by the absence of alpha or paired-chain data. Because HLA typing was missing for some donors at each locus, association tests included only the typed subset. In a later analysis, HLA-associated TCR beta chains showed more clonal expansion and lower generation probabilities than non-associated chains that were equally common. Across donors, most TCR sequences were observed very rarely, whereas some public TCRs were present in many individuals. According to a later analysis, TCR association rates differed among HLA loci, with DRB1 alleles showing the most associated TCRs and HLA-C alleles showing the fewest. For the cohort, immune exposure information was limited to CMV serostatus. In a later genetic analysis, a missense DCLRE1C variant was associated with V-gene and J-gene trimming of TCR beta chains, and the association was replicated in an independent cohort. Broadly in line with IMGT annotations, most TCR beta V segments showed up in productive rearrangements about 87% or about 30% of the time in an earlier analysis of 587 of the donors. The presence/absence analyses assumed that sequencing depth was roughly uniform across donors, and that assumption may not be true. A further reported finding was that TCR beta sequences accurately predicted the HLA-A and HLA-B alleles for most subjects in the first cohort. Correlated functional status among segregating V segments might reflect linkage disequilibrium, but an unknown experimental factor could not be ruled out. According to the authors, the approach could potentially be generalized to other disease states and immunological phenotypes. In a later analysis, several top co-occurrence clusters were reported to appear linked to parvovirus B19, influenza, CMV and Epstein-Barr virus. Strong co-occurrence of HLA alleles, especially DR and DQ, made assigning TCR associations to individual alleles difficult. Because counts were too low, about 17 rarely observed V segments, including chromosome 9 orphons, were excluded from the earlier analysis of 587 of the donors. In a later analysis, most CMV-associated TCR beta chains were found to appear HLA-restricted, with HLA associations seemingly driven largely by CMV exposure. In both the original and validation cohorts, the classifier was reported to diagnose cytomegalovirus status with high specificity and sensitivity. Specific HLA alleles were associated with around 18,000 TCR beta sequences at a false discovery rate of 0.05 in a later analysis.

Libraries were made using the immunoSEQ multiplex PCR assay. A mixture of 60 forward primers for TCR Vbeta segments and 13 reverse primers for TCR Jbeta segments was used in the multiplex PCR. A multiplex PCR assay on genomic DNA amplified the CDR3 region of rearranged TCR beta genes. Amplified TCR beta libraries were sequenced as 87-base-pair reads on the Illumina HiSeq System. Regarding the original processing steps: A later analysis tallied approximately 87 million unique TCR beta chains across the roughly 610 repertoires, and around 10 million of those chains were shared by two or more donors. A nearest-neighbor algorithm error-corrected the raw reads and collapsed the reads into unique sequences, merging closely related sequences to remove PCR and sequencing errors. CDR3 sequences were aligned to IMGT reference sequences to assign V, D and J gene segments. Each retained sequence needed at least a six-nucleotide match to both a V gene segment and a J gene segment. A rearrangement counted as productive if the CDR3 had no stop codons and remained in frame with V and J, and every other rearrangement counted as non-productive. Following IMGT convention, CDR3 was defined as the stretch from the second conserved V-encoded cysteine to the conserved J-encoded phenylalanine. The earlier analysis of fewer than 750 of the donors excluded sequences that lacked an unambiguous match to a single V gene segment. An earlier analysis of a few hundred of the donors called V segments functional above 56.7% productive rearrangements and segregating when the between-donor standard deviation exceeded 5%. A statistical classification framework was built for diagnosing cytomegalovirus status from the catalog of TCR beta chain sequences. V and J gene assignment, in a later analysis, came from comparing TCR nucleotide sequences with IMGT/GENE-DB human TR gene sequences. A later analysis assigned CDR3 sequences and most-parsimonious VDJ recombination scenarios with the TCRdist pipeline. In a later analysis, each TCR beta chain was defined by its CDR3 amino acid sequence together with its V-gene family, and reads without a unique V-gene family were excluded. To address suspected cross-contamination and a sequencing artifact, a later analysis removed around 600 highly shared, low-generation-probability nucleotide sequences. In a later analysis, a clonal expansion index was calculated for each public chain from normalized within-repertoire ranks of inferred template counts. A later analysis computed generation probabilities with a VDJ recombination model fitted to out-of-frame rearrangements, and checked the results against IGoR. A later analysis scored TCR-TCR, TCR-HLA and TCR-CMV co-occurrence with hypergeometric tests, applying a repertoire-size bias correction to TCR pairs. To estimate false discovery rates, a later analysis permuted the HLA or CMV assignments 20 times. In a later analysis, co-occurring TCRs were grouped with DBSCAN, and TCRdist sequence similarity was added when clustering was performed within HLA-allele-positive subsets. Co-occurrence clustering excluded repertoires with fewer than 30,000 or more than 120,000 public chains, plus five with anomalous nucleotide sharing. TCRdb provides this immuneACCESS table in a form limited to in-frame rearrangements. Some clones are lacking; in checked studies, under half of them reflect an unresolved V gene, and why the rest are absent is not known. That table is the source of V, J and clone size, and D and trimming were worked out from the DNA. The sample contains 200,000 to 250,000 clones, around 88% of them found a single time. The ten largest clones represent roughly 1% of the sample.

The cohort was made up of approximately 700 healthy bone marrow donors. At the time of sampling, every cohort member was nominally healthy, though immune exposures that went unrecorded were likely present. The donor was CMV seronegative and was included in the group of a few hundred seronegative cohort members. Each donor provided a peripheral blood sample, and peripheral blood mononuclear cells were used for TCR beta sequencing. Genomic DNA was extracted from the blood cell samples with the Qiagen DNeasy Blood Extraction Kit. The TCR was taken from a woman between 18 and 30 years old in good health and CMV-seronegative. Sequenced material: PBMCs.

The CDR3 sequence is CASSAGAGTSVYEQYF. At the DNA level, the sequence is TGTGCCAGCAGCGCCGGAGCCGGGACTAGCGTGTACGAGCAGTACTTC. Here the chain combines TRBV9 and TRBJ2-7; 10 of the junction bases match TRBD2. Ends trimmed: V by 3 bases, J by 4 bases; bases unmatched to a gene: 10. Inclusive of the bounding cysteine and phenylalanine, the CDR3 is 16 residues long. CDR3 DNA only is kept here, 48 bases in frame from base 1. Reading the germline V gene gives CDR1 SGDLS and CDR2 YYNGEE. This CDR3, with the reference TRBV9 and TRBJ2-7 proteins standing in past its ends, gives the full variable domain DSGVTQTPKHLITATGQRVTLRCSPRSGDLSVYWYQQSLDQGLQFLIQYYNGEERAKGNILERFSAQQFPDLHSELNLSSLELGDSALYFCASSAGAGTSVYEQYFGPGTRLTVT.